This T cell receptor beta chain was profiled in a study of T cells in Graves' hyperthyroidism and ophthalmopathy. About the study: Peripheral blood draws took place at initial diagnosis, ahead of any treatment.

Trimming took off 3 bases at V and 7 bases at J, with 19 bases between the two ends. CDR1 and CDR2 (germline): DFQATT, SNEGSKA (reference sequence). The CDR3 length is 14 residues. What was amplified from RNA transcripts were TCR beta CDR3 regions. First-round RT-PCR with HTBI primers amplified the TCR CDR3 region. Each CDR3 protein is one row after TCRdb ran MiXCR on the multiplex PCR reads. The sample gives some 490,000 distinct CDR3 sequences, about 16% of which show up once; approximately 30% is in the top ten. This clonotype was detected ten times or more. The source is a woman in her thirties with Graves' ophthalmopathy. The source material was blood. The gene calls are TRBV20-1 and TRBJ2-7, with TRBD2 as a possible D gene (5 bases). The CDR3 region has the DNA TGCAGTGCTAGCTCCGGCGGGTTTGGAAGAGAGCAGTACTTC. Translation gives CSASSGGFGREQYF.